The 23 T cell receptor beta chains presented below share a single source sample, sequenced in a study of vaccination effects on CD4 cells after COVID-19. Cells that had been cultured for approximately ten days were the source of isolated CD4+ T cells. For these receptors, no antigen is known. Sequencing was performed with immunoSEQ multiplex PCR; in TCRdb, only in-frame clones are kept and a portion is missing. The repertoire consists of over 45,000 clones, with about 80% occurring once and the leading ten covering roughly 3.2%. This specimen consisted of CD4+ T cells from PBMCs cultured without peptide, obtained before COVID-19 vaccination. These receptors originate from a human donor who received a COVID-19 vaccine.

The rearrangement joins TRBV28 to TRBJ2-2; perhaps TRBD2 as D (6 bases). CDR3 length: 15 amino acids. The germline V gene has CDR1 MDHEN and CDR2 SYDVKM. The V end lost 0 bases, the J end lost 6 bases, and 11 bases lay between the germline ends. DNA of the CDR3: TGTGCCAGCAGTTTATGGGGCGGGGCCCCCGGGGAGCTGTTTTTT. Its translation is CASSLWGGAPGELFF.

The chain employs TRBV24-1 and TRBJ1-6, with TRBD1 matching 9 bases. There are 20 residues in the CDR3. The germline V gene has CDR1 KGHDR and CDR2 SFDVKD. J gave up 0 bases and V 11 bases, and 19 bases lay outside the gene matches. This CDR3 reads CANVQGPGQGRSSYNSPLHF. The CDR3 coding sequence is TGTGCCAACGTACAAGGCCCGGGACAGGGAAGAAGCTCCTATAATTCACCCCTCCACTTT.

V and J are TRBV21-1 and TRBJ1-5; the table calls TRBD1, which could not be checked here. TRBV21-1 is given as a pseudogene. The CDR3 sequence is 16 residues long. Here the CDR3 reads CASSRTGGTGKQPQHF. CDR3 in DNA: TGTGCCAGCAGCCGAACGGGGGGGACAGGGAAGCAGCCCCAGCATTTT.

This rearrangement joins TRBV11-2 to TRBJ2-2; D tentatively fits TRBD1 or TRBD2 (5 bases each). This CDR3 region has 15 residues. V lost 5 bases, J lost 4 bases, and 14 bases lay in between. From germline, CDR1 is SGHAT and CDR2 FQNNGV. The CDR3 coding sequence is TGTGCCAGCAGCCAGGAACCGGGGACCACCGGGGAGCTGTTTTTT. The encoded protein is CASSQEPGTTGELFF.

This sequence joins TRBV12-3 or TRBV12-4 and TRBJ1-2, with 10 bases fitting TRBD1. The CDR3 spans 13 residues. The trim removed 6 bases at V and 9 bases at J, leaving 7 bases unmatched. CDR3 amino acids: CASSTDRGPSYTF. As DNA, the CDR3 is TGTGCCAGCAGCACTGACAGGGGGCCGAGCTACACCTTC.

The rearrangement uses TRBV3-1 (or the pseudogene TRBV3-2) and TRBJ1-5; D might be TRBD1 (5 bases). V was trimmed by 1 base and J by 3 bases, leaving 7 bases between them. The CDR3 has 14 residues. Germline values: CDR1 LGHDT, CDR2 YNNKEL (reference sequence). The CDR3, as DNA: TGTGCCAGCAGCCAAGTGGGGGTCAATCAGCCCCAGCATTTT. It specifies CASSQVGVNQPQHF.

The CDR3 spells CASSLGSDRGQTGELFF. For the CDR3, the DNA is TGTGCCAGCAGCTTGGGTTCCGACAGGGGTCAAACCGGGGAGCTGTTTTTT. This chain uses TRBV5-6 with TRBJ2-2, with 8 nucleotides matching TRBD1. The length of the CDR3 is 17 residues. Germline V gene data show CDR1 as SGHDT and CDR2 as YYEEEE. The ends lost 0 bases at V and 5 bases at J; junction bases unmatched: 9.

This chain uses TRBV7-2 with TRBJ1-2; D not certain. CDR1 SGHTA and CDR2 FQGNSA come from the germline V gene. There are 16 residues in the CDR3. Trimming shortened V by 1 base and J by 3 bases, and 15 bases separated the two germline ends. CDR3 amino acids: CASSLELSRGDYGYTF. Written as DNA, the CDR3 is TGTGCCAGCAGCTTAGAGTTATCTCGGGGTGACTATGGCTACACCTTC.

The CDR3 DNA reads TGCGCCAGCACCGAGAGGAGCGTCCGTCCGAACACCGGGGAGCTGTTTTTT. Its protein product is CASTERSVRPNTGELFF. The V call is TRBV5-1, the J call TRBJ2-2; D is uncertain. Trimming took 6 bases from V and 0 from J, leaving 18 bases between them. Germline lookup yields CDR1 SGHRS and CDR2 YFSETQ. This CDR3 region has 17 residues.

CDR3 coding DNA: TGCGCCAGCAGTCAACCCCGGAGATACAGGGACTCCTACGAGCAGTACGTC. Amino acids: CASSQPRRYRDSYEQYV. The chain combines TRBV23-1 with TRBJ2-7, with a weak D call TRBD1 (6 bases). TRBV23-1 carries the ORF label, with uncertain function. This CDR3 comprises 17 residues. V was shortened by 2 bases and J by 0 bases, with 17 bases between the two germline ends.

This clone has just a few counts. The rearrangement links TRBV19 to TRBJ1-2; D call uncertain. CDR3 length: 14 residues. The V gene lost 6 bases and the J gene lost 4 bases, with 15 bases spanning the gap. Germline V lookup: CDR1 LNHDA, CDR2 SQIVND (reference sequence). Written as DNA, the CDR3 is TGTGCCAGTAGCCCGTTGGCGGGGAGCTATGGCTACACCTTC. As protein: CASSPLAGSYGYTF.

J is TRBJ2-6 and V is TRBV19; 8 positions match TRBD1. Germline V gene data show CDR1 as LNHDA and CDR2 as SQIVND (reference sequence). The CDR3 contains 16 residues. V gave up 8 bases and J gave up 1 base; unmatched junction bases: 7. This CDR3 is CASSRQGRSGANVLTF. CDR3 nucleotides: TGTGCCAGTTCCAGACAGGGGAGGTCTGGGGCCAACGTCCTGACTTTC.

Only a few counts were recorded for this clone. The chain combines TRBV2 with TRBJ2-4; D perhaps matches TRBD2 (7 bases). The V end was cut by 8 bases, the J end by 3 bases, with 17 bases between. The germline CDR1 and CDR2 sequences are SNHLY and FYNNEI. The CDR3 totals 15 residues. The CDR3 loop reads CASQWAGASKNIQYF. The DNA of the CDR3 is TGTGCCAGCCAGTGGGCGGGGGCCAGCAAAAACATTCAGTACTTC.

This clone has a handful of counts. This chain joins TRBV24-1 and TRBJ2-2; 8 bases agree with TRBD1. Germline V lookup: CDR1 KGHDR, CDR2 SFDVKD. Germline trimming cut 4 bases from V and 1 base from J; bases unmatched to any gene: 7. This CDR3 comprises 17 residues. CDR3 sequence (DNA): TGTGCCACCAGTGAGTCCCCAGGGGGCCTGAACACCGGGGAGCTGTTTTTT. Amino acid sequence: CATSESPGGLNTGELFF.

The CDR3 nucleotides read TGTGCCAGTAGTCGGACTAGCGGGGACTACGAGCAGTACGTC. Its translation is CASSRTSGDYEQYV. The chain combines TRBV19 with TRBJ2-7, with 12 nucleotides matching TRBD2. There are 14 residues in the CDR3. CDR1 and CDR2 (germline): LNHDA, SQIVND (reference sequence). The ends lost 5 bases at V and 3 bases at J; junction bases unmatched: 2.

Only one count was recorded for this clone. J is TRBJ1-6 and V is TRBV9; D perhaps matches TRBD1 (5 bases). V lost 4 bases and J lost 6, with 17 bases in between. The germline CDR1 and CDR2 sequences are SGDLS and YYNGEE. This CDR3 spans 16 amino acids. CDR3 nucleotides: TGTGCCAGCAGCACGAGGGACGGGGGGTCTAATTCACCCCTCCACTTT. It yields the protein CASSTRDGGSNSPLHF.

This clone showed up just a few times. The J gene is TRBJ1-2, the V gene TRBV5-1, with TRBD1 identical over 12 bases. Germline trimming cut 6 bases from V and 1 base from J; bases unmatched to any gene: 13. The CDR3 extends over 18 amino acids. Germline V gives CDR1 SGHRS, CDR2 YFSETQ. Here the CDR3 reads CASTWDGTGGYVNYGYTF. As DNA, the CDR3 is TGCGCCAGCACCTGGGATGGGACAGGGGGCTATGTTAACTATGGCTACACCTTC.

In its sample, this clone was seen once. The chain combines TRBV12-3 or TRBV12-4 with TRBJ1-6; unclear D gene. The CDR3 is 12 amino acids. The germline V and J ends were trimmed by 6 bases and 8 bases, with 8 bases remaining between them. In nucleotides, the CDR3 is TGTGCCAGCAGCCTAGACTATTCACCCCTCCACTTT. This gives the protein CASSLDYSPLHF.

With respect to this clone: Distinct nucleotide sequences in the sample also encode this CDR3. The chain combines TRBV2 with TRBJ1-1; 7 bases are shared with TRBD1. The length of the CDR3 is 14 residues. Germline values: CDR1 SNHLY, CDR2 FYNNEI. Trimming cost V 6 bases and J 1 base; bases outside gene matches: 5. The CDR3: CASSRQGGNTEAFF. DNA for the CDR3: TGTGCCAGCAGCCGACAGGGAGGGAACACTGAAGCTTTCTTT.

The V and J genes are TRBV27 and TRBJ1-4; 9 bases line up with TRBD1. Germline V CDR1 and CDR2: MNHEY, SMNVEV (reference sequence). V was pared by 1 base and J by 8 bases, with 8 bases of the junction left unmatched. The CDR3 totals 16 residues. The CDR3 region has the DNA TGTGCCAGCAGTTTATGGGCCGGGACAGGGACCGAAAAACTGTTTTTT. Translation gives CASSLWAGTGTEKLFF.

The rearrangement uses TRBV6-6 and TRBJ1-5; D call uncertain. The CDR3 is made up of 13 amino acids. V was shortened by 0 bases and J by 6 bases, with 6 bases between the two germline ends. Per germline, CDR1 MNHNY and CDR2 SVGAGI (reference sequence). The CDR3 sequence: CASSYSTSQPQHF. In nucleotides, the CDR3 is TGTGCCAGCAGTTACTCGACAAGTCAGCCCCAGCATTTT.

V is TRBV4-1 and J is TRBJ1-2; TRBD1 aligns across 7 bases. This CDR3 has 15 amino acids. V dropped 3 bases and J dropped 2; count of bases not matched to a gene: 6. Germline V lookup: CDR1 MGHRA, CDR2 YSYEKL. CDR3 amino acids: CASSQVPGQNYGYTF. For the CDR3, the DNA is TGCGCCAGCAGCCAGGTACCGGGACAGAACTATGGCTACACCTTC.

The rearrangement joins TRBV5-1 to TRBJ1-1; perhaps TRBD1 as D (5 bases). The CDR3 spans 14 residues. Germline V gene lookup returns CDR1 SGHRS and CDR2 YFSETQ. Trimming pared 2 bases from V and 3 bases from J, leaving 11 bases between. CDR3 bases: TGCGCCAGCAGCTTAGGTTCGGGGGACACTGAAGCTTTCTTT. It yields the protein CASSLGSGDTEAFF.